The TCR beta chain described here comes from a study of CD8+ T cells in alopecia areata. General study results and limits: There were also resident alphabeta T cells of normal skin sequenced in scalp samples. Across lesional scalp, and particularly alopecia totalis/universalis, clonality surpassed that of normal scalp.

CDR1 and CDR2 from the germline V gene are MNHEY and SMNVEV (reference sequence). The V end was cut by 1 base, the J end by 6 bases, with 9 bases between. CDR3 size: 14 residues. RNA extraction was followed by reverse transcription into cDNA, which acted as the sequencing template. The protocol was immunoSEQ multiplex PCR, while the TCRdb copy is restricted to in-frame clones and leaves out a portion. The table shows around 29,000 clones, with 62% occurring only once. With respect to this clone: Its specificity is not known.

This TCR came from a human donor with alopecia areata. The chain combines TRBV27 with TRBJ2-2; tentatively, D is TRBD1 or TRBD2 (5 bases each). Sequencing used NKG2D-high CD8+ T cells sorted from blood. The CDR3 here is CASSLLGVAGELFF. The CDR3 region has the DNA TGTGCCAGCAGTTTATTGGGGGTGGCCGGGGAGCTGTTTTTT.